The 27 T cell receptor beta chains below all came from one sample that was sequenced in a study of T cells and Merkel cell carcinoma outcomes. Clones were read by immunoSEQ multiplex PCR, and TCRdb kept only the in-frame ones, dropping some. The table lists roughly 6,000 clones, roughly 80% of them singletons. The sequenced sample consisted of tumor tissue from Merkel cell carcinoma. These receptors all come from a human donor with Merkel cell carcinoma.

The chain combines TRBV7-2 with TRBJ2-7, with D uncertain. The germline V and J ends were trimmed by 1 base and 2 bases, with 6 bases remaining between them. In germline, CDR1 is SGHTA, CDR2 FQGNSA. The CDR3 runs 13 residues. CDR3 sequence: CASSLGVPYEQYF. The CDR3 DNA sequence: TGTGCCAGCAGCTTAGGCGTCCCCTACGAGCAGTACTTC.

Here the CDR3 reads CASTRTGGSEQYF. In DNA, the CDR3 is TGTGCCAGCACCCGGACAGGGGGCTCCGAGCAGTACTTC. The V gene is TRBV7-9, the J gene TRBJ2-7; TRBD1 aligns across 11 bases. This CDR3 spans 13 amino acids. Germline V gene data show CDR1 as SEHNR and CDR2 as FQNEAQ (reference sequence). J was trimmed by 6 bases and V by 7 bases; bases with no gene match: 5.

The chain carries TRBV7-6 and TRBJ2-7; D might be TRBD2 (6 bases). CDR1 is SGHVS and CDR2 is FNYEAQ in the germline V gene. V lost 2 bases and J 0 bases, leaving 11 bases between the germline ends. The CDR3 spans 15 residues. In nucleotides, the CDR3 is TGTGCCAGCAGCTTACTTGGGGAGGACTCCTACGAGCAGTACTTC. This translates into CASSLLGEDSYEQYF.

This clone was recorded once. The chain carries TRBV18 and TRBJ2-7; TRBD2 aligns across 10 bases. CDR1 and CDR2 (germline): KGHSH, LQKENI. The J segment lost 4 bases and the V segment lost 2 bases, leaving 8 bases of the junction unmatched. CDR3 length: 16 amino acids. The CDR3 region has the DNA TGTGCCAGCTCACCAGTAGGGCTAGCGGGAGCGTACGAGCAGTACTTC. It specifies CASSPVGLAGAYEQYF. Filled out from reference TRBV18 and TRBJ2-7, the complete variable domain reads NAGVMQNPRHLVRRRGQEARLRCSPMKGHSHVYWYRQLPEEGLKFMVYLQKENIIDESGMPKERFSAEFPKEGPSILRIQQVVRGDSAAYFCASSPVGLAGAYEQYFGPGTRLTVT.

For the CDR3, the DNA is TGTGCCAGCAGCCATGGGCTCTACGAGCAGTACTTC. Protein sequence: CASSHGLYEQYF. V and J are TRBV7-2 and TRBJ2-7, with no clear D. V lost 5 bases and J lost 3, with 8 bases in between. The CDR3 runs 12 residues. Germline V gives CDR1 SGHTA, CDR2 FQGNSA.

V usage is TRBV28 and J usage is TRBJ2-1; D is unresolved. CDR1 MDHEN and CDR2 SYDVKM come from the germline V gene. The V end was cut by 6 bases, the J end by 4 bases, with 7 bases between. This CDR3 is built from 12 residues. The CDR3 is CASSTAYNEQFF. The CDR3 coding sequence is TGTGCCAGCAGCACCGCTTACAATGAGCAGTTCTTC.

The chain is built from TRBV19 and TRBJ2-1; 11 bases are shared with TRBD2. Per the germline V gene, CDR1 is LNHDA and CDR2 is SQIVND (reference sequence). This CDR3 is 15 amino acids long. V dropped 5 bases and J dropped 8; count of bases not matched to a gene: 8. The CDR3 DNA reads as TGTGCCAGTAGTGTACTAGCGGGAGAATCCCATGAGCAGTTCTTC. Translation gives CASSVLAGESHEQFF.

The chain is built from TRBV10-1 and TRBJ2-1, with D perhaps given as TRBD1 or TRBD2 (5 bases each). From germline, CDR1 is WNHNN and CDR2 SYGVQD (reference sequence). Trimming stripped 0 bases from V and 9 bases from J, with 15 bases between. This CDR3 is 15 amino acids long. The CDR3 loop reads CASSESALSGGEQFF. CDR3 DNA sequence: TGCGCCAGCAGTGAGTCGGCGTTGAGTGGGGGTGAGCAGTTCTTC.

V gene TRBV6-5 combines with J gene TRBJ2-3; D is unresolved. CDR3 size: 12 residues. The germline V and J ends were trimmed by 0 bases and 8 bases, with 6 bases remaining between them. CDR1 and CDR2 (germline): MNHEY, SVGAGI. The CDR3 here is CASSYSGRTQYF. The CDR3 DNA reads TGTGCCAGCAGTTACTCAGGTCGTACGCAGTATTTT.

This chain uses TRBV9 with TRBJ2-3, with TRBD1 matching over 7 bases. The V and J ends lost 3 bases and 0 bases, in that order; junction bases with no gene match: 4. Per germline, CDR1 SGDLS and CDR2 YYNGEE. This CDR3 comprises 15 residues. The CDR3 nucleotides read TGTGCCAGCAGCGGAAACAGGGGAAGCACAGATACGCAGTATTTT. This translates into CASSGNRGSTDTQYF.

This clone occurred a few times. The V gene is TRBV5-1, the J gene TRBJ1-4, with D unresolved. The germline V gene encodes CDR1 SGHRS and CDR2 YFSETQ. The CDR3 sequence is 15 residues long. Trimming took 0 bases from V and 5 from J, leaving 11 bases between them. The CDR3 here is CASSLGLVGNEKLFF. In DNA, the CDR3 is TGCGCCAGCAGCTTGGGGTTGGTTGGGAATGAAAAACTGTTTTTT. Full variable domain (outside the CDR3, taken from reference TRBV5-1 and TRBJ1-4): KAGVTQTPRYLIKTRGQQVTLSCSPISGHRSVSWYQQTPGQGLQFLFEYFSETQRNKGNFPGRFSGRQFSNSRSEMNVSTLELGDSALYLCASSLGLVGNEKLFFGSGTQLSVL.

This clone was counted a few times. The chain employs TRBV11-3 and TRBJ2-1; the match to TRBD2 covers 9 bases. The germline V gene encodes CDR1 SGHNT and CDR2 YENEEA. V lost 5 bases and J lost 4; bases outside the gene matches: 6. The CDR3 is 15 residues long. CDR3 loop: CASSVGTSSYNEQFF. The CDR3 nucleotides read TGTGCCAGCAGCGTCGGGACTAGCTCATACAATGAGCAGTTCTTC.

This clone occurred once. This chain links TRBV30 with TRBJ2-7, with D perhaps TRBD2 (7 bases). V lost 7 bases, J lost 2 bases, and 21 bases lay in between. This CDR3 region has 15 residues. Germline V lookup: CDR1 GTSNPN, CDR2 SVGIG (reference sequence). The CDR3 loop is CASRGAAWNAYEQYF. DNA for the CDR3: TGTGCCTCCCGGGGGGCCGCCTGGAACGCCTACGAGCAGTACTTC. The entire variable domain, with the rest obtained from reference TRBV30 and TRBJ2-7, is as follows: SQTIHQWPATLVQPVGSPLSLECTVEGTSNPNLYWYRQAAGRGLQLLFYSVGIGQISSEVPQNLSASRPQDRQFILSSKKLLLSDSGFYLCASRGAAWNAYEQYFGPGTRLTVT.

The rearrangement links TRBV28 to TRBJ2-7, with 9 bases lining up with TRBD2. CDR3 length: 16 amino acids. Germline assignment: CDR1 MDHEN and CDR2 SYDVKM. The junction had 8 bases not matched to a gene; V was cut back by 3 bases and J by 2 bases. The DNA for the CDR3 is TGTGCCAGCAGTTTGCTCCTAGCGGGATCCCCCTACGAGCAGTACTTC. Protein sequence: CASSLLLAGSPYEQYF.

The CDR3 loop is CSGKGLGQETQYF. The CDR3 DNA is TGCAGCGGTAAAGGACTAGGTCAAGAGACCCAGTACTTC. The chain combines TRBV29-1 with TRBJ2-5; 7 bases match TRBD2. This CDR3 is 13 amino acids long. Germline V gene sequence: CDR1 SQVTM, CDR2 ANQGSEA. The J segment lost 2 bases and the V segment lost 7 bases, leaving 7 bases of the junction unmatched.

To note about this clone: A read error may account for a junction end that differs from germline. Other DNA variants within this sample encode the same CDR3. This sequence joins TRBV6-1 and TRBJ2-3; 7 bases agree with TRBD1. This CDR3 is 13 amino acids long. The germline V gene encodes CDR1 MNHNS and CDR2 SASEGT. CDR3 protein: CASSQARGYAQYF. DNA for the CDR3: TGTGCCAGCAGTCAAGCCAGGGGGTATGCGCAGTATTTT.

In this sample, this clone turned up a few times. V and J are TRBV5-1 and TRBJ2-1; 10 bases agree with TRBD2. The V segment lost 2 bases and the J segment 4 bases; nucleotides outside the gene matches: 3. Germline V gives CDR1 SGHRS, CDR2 YFSETQ. The CDR3 is 15 amino acids. CDR3 loop: CASSFKREGYNEQFF. The CDR3 bases are TGCGCCAGCAGCTTCAAGCGGGAGGGATACAATGAGCAGTTCTTC.

V is TRBV28 and J is TRBJ2-7; D gene unclear. The germline V gene has CDR1 MDHEN and CDR2 SYDVKM. The CDR3 is made up of 12 amino acids. V was shortened by 7 bases and J by 3 bases, with 10 bases between the two germline ends. CDR3 nucleotides: TGTGCCAGCAAGGCCTATAGCTACGAGCAGTACTTC. This sequence encodes CASKAYSYEQYF.

This clone is a singleton in its sample. The chain carries TRBV29-1 and TRBJ2-6, with unresolved D. With 4 bases removed from V and 0 bases from J, the gap between germline ends came to 4 bases. Looked up from germline, CDR1 is SQVTM and CDR2 is ANQGSEA. The CDR3 runs to 13 residues. CDR3 region: CSVGLSGANVLTF. In DNA form, the CDR3 reads TGCAGCGTTGGGCTCTCTGGGGCCAACGTCCTGACTTTC.

Concerning this clone itself: At one end the junction does not follow the germline gene, possibly because of a read error. Other DNA sequences in the same sample also yield this CDR3. The V call is TRBV29-1, the J call TRBJ1-1, with 7 nucleotides matching TRBD1. The CDR3 is made up of 13 amino acids. The germline V gene encodes CDR1 SQVTM and CDR2 ANQGSEA. CDR3: CSVEAQGNTEAFF. CDR3 DNA sequence: TGCAGCGTTGAAGCACAGGGGAACACTGAAGCTTTTTTT.

The genes are TRBV14 and TRBJ2-1, with 8 bases lining up with TRBD2. The CDR3 is 15 residues long. V was pared by 4 bases and J by 1 base, with 3 bases of the junction left unmatched. Germline V gene lookup returns CDR1 SGHDN and CDR2 FVKESK. The CDR3 DNA reads as TGTGCCAGCAGCCTAGCGGGGCGTTCCTACAATGAGCAGTTCTTC. It codes for CASSLAGRSYNEQFF.

This CDR3 reads CASSSRGGWDEKLFF. In DNA form, the CDR3 reads TGTGCCAGCTCATCACGGGGAGGATGGGATGAAAAACTGTTTTTT. The chain employs TRBV18 and TRBJ1-4; D unclear. Trimming left V 5 bases short and J 6 bases short, with 16 bases between. Germline lookup yields CDR1 KGHSH and CDR2 LQKENI. There are 15 residues in the CDR3.

This clone was seen a single time. This rearrangement joins TRBV5-1 to TRBJ2-5, with a possible D match to TRBD1 (5 bases). V lost 1 base and J lost 3, with 10 bases in between. This CDR3 is built from 14 residues. CDR1 is SGHRS and CDR2 is YFSETQ in the germline V gene. CDR3 nucleotides: TGCGCCAGCAGCTTGACAGGAATGAAAGAGACCCAGTACTTC. The encoded protein is CASSLTGMKETQYF.

This clone was recorded a few times. J is TRBJ1-1 and V is TRBV5-8; TRBD1 matches 11 bases. Germline values: CDR1 SGHTS, CDR2 YDEGEE. V was pared by 0 bases and J by 1 base, with 5 bases of the junction left unmatched. The CDR3 covers 17 residues. The CDR3 DNA reads as TGTGCCAGCAGCTTGGAAGGACAGGGGGCTTGGAACACTGAAGCTTTCTTT. Translated, it gives CASSLEGQGAWNTEAFF.

By sample share, this clone is large. This specimen includes other DNA sequences encoding the same CDR3. Written as DNA, the CDR3 is TGCGCCAGCAGCTTGGGACAGGGGGGAAACATTCAGTACTTC. Amino acid sequence: CASSLGQGGNIQYF. This chain uses TRBV5-1 with TRBJ2-4; 9 nucleotides line up with TRBD1. V shed 0 bases and J 6 bases; nucleotides not matched to a gene: 1. The CDR3 has 14 amino acids. From germline, CDR1 is SGHRS and CDR2 YFSETQ.

This rearrangement joins TRBV28 to TRBJ2-7, with D perhaps TRBD1 or TRBD2 (7 bases each). This CDR3 is 13 amino acids long. The V gene lost 6 bases and the J gene lost 2 bases, with 11 bases spanning the gap. The germline gives CDR1 MDHEN, CDR2 SYDVKM. The CDR3 loop is CASRSGGAYEQYF. CDR3 DNA sequence: TGTGCCAGCAGGTCAGGGGGGGCCTACGAGCAGTACTTC. The entire variable domain, with the rest obtained from reference TRBV28 and TRBJ2-7, is as follows: DVKVTQSSRYLVKRTGEKVFLECVQDMDHENMFWYRQDPGLGLRLIYFSYDVKMKEKGDIPEGYSVSREKKERFSLILESASTNQTSMYLCASRSGGAYEQYFGPGTRLTVT.

Details on this clone: This specimen includes other DNA sequences encoding the same CDR3. The V gene is TRBV4-2, the J gene TRBJ2-7, with D unclear. Germline-derived CDR1 and CDR2 are LGHNA and YNFKEQ. The CDR3 length is 16 residues. V lost 4 bases and J 0 bases, leaving 16 bases between the germline ends. CDR3 region: CASSPRGAGTSYEQYF. CDR3 nucleotides: TGTGCCAGCAGCCCCCGTGGAGCAGGTACCTCCTACGAGCAGTACTTC.